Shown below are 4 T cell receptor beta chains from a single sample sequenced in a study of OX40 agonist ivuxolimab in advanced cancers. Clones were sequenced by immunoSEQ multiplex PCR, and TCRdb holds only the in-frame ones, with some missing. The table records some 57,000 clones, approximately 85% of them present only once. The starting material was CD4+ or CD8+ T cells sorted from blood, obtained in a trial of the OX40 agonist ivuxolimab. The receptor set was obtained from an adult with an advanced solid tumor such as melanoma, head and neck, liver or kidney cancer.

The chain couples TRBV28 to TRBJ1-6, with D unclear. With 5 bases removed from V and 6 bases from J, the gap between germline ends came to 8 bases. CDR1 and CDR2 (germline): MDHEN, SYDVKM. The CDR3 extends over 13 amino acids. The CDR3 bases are TGTGCCAGCAGTCCCCCTTTTAATTCACCCCTCCACTTT. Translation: CASSPPFNSPLHF.

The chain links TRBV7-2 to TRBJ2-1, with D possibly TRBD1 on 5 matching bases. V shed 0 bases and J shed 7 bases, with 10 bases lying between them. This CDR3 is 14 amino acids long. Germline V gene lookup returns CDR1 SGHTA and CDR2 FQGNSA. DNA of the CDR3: TGTGCCAGCAGCTTAGCGGCTGGGGCAAATGAGCAGTTCTTC. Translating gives CASSLAAGANEQFF.

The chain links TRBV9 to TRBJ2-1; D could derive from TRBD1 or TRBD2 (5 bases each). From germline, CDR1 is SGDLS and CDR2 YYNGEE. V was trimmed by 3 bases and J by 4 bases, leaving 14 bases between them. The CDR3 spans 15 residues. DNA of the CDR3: TGTGCCAGCAGCGCCTTCCCGGGACCTTACAATGAGCAGTTCTTC. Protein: CASSAFPGPYNEQFF. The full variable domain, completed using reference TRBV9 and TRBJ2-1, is DSGVTQTPKHLITATGQRVTLRCSPRSGDLSVYWYQQSLDQGLQFLIQYYNGEERAKGNILERFSAQQFPDLHSELNLSSLELGDSALYFCASSAFPGPYNEQFFGPGTRLTVL.

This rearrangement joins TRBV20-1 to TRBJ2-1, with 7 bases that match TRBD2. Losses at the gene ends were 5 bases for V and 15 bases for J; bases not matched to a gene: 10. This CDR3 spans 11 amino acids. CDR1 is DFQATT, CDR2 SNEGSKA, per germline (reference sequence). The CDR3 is CSAWRGRRAFF. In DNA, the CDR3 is TGCAGTGCTTGGCGGGGGAGGCGGGCGTTCTTC.